This is a list of T cell receptor beta chains from one sample in a study of tumor and adjacent non-tumor tissue in lung cancer. TCRdb re-called the multiplex PCR reads with MiXCR, one entry per CDR3 protein. The sample lists approximately 140,000 distinct CDR3 sequences, around two thirds occurring once. Sequencing was done on a sample of lung tumor tissue. All receptors come from a man aged 55 to 70 with small cell lung cancer. Both conserved end residues are part of each CDR3. The order of the fields is V gene, clone size, D gene, J gene, CDR3 protein, CDR3 DNA. D genes are given only for firm matches. Clone size is not always given. Where it is, it says once, few, many or a class for expanded clones.

>TRBV12-3/TRBV12-4|NA|NA|TRBJ2-3
CASSPPSATPTDTQYF
TGTGCCAGCAGCCCTCCTAGCGCGACACCCACAGATACGCAGTATTTT
>TRBV5-1|few|TRBD1|TRBJ1-1
CASSPGQGRTEAFF
TGCGCCAGCAGCCCGGGACAGGGTCGGACTGAAGCTTTCTTT
>TRBV11-3|many|NA|TRBJ2-5
CASSSTGRIQETQYF
TGTGCCAGCAGCTCCACGGGGCGGATACAAGAGACCCAGTACTTC
>TRBV6-5|NA|NA|TRBJ2-1
CASSRTVTINGQFF
TGTGCCAGCAGTCGGACAGTGACCATCAATGGGCAGTTCTTC
>TRBV5-6|many|NA|TRBJ1-2
CASSLQSDYGYTF
TGTGCCAGCAGCTTGCAGTCGGACTATGGCTACACCTTC
>TRBV11-3|once|NA|TRBJ2-5
CASSLHIWYQETQYF
TGTGCCAGCAGCTTACACATCTGGTACCAAGAGACACAGTACTTC
>TRBV20-1|once|NA|TRBJ2-3
CSTQAFLSTDTQYF
TGCAGTACTCAGGCCTTCTTAAGCACAGATACGCAGTATTTT
>TRBV12-3/TRBV12-4|NA|TRBD2|TRBJ2-5
CASSRGELVETQYF
TGTGCCAGCAGTCGGGGGGAACTAGTAGAGACCCAGTACTTC
>TRBV6-5|NA|TRBD1|TRBJ2-1
CPSSPQGSYSEQFF
TGTCCCAGCAGTCCACAGGGGTCCTACAGTGAGCAGTTCTTC
>TRBV10-3|NA|NA|TRBJ1-1
CAISAGIEAFF
TGTGCCATCAGCGCAGGGATTGAAGCTTTCTTT
>TRBV5-1|NA|NA|TRBJ1-1
CASSFADGFTEAFF
TGCGCCAGCAGCTTCGCCGACGGATTCACTGAAGCTTTCTTT
>TRBV5-5|NA|TRBD1|TRBJ2-1
CASSRQGVSYNEQFF
TGTGCCAGCAGCCGACAGGGAGTATCCTACAATGAGCAGTTCTTC
>TRBV11-3|NA|NA|TRBJ2-7
CASSKSYEQYF
TGTGCCAGCAGCAAGTCCTACGAGCAATACTTC
>TRBV14|NA|NA|TRBJ1-1
CSSSQLMNTEAFF
TGTTCCAGCAGCCAGCTCATGAACACTGAAGCTTTCTTT
>TRBV20-1|NA|TRBD2|TRBJ2-1
CNAPWSGLAGEQFF
TGCAATGCTCCCTGGTCGGGACTAGCGGGAGAGCAGTTCTTC
>TRBV20-1|once|NA|TRBJ2-7
CSVRDPAGPYEQYF
TGCAGTGTTAGAGACCCCGCAGGGCCCTACGAGCAGTACTTC
>TRBV20-1|NA|NA|TRBJ2-1
CNASDSSRGQFF
TGCAATGCGTCGGACTCTTCCCGGGGGCAGTTCTTC
>TRBV29-1|NA|NA|TRBJ2-2
CSVDYVSGELFF
TGCAGCGTTGATTACGTATCCGGGGAGCTGTTTTTT
>TRBV11-2|once|NA|TRBJ2-5
CACGVTWTQEYF
TGTGCCTGCGGCGTAACCTGGACCCAAGAATACTTC
>TRBV12-3/TRBV12-4|many|NA|TRBJ2-1
CASSGVSYNEQFF
TGTGCCAGCAGTGGGGTCTCCTACAATGAGCAGTTCTTC
>TRBV18|few|NA|TRBJ2-5
CASSRQETQYF
TGCGCCAGCAGCCGACAAGAGACCCAGTACTTC
>TRBV20-1|once|NA|TRBJ1-1
CSARDGLKSLPEAFF
TGCAGTGCTAGAGATGGCCTCAAGAGCTTACCTGAAGCTTTCTTT
>TRBV20-1|NA|TRBD2|TRBJ2-4
CCARVLAGGSPHIQYF
TGCTGTGCTAGAGTCCTAGCGGGGGGGAGCCCTCACATTCAGTACTTC
>TRBV29-1|NA|NA|TRBJ2-3
CNVGGPRTDTDTQYF
TGCAACGTTGGGGGGCCCCGAACTGACACAGATACTCAGTATTTT
>TRBV6-2/TRBV6-3|once|NA|TRBJ1-3
CASSYSVRLSGNIIYF
TGTGCCAGCAGTTACTCGGTACGCCTCTCTGGAAACATCATATATTTT
>TRBV11-3|NA|NA|TRBJ2-2
CASSPPRGSGLGGERFF
TGTGCCAGCAGCCCTCCTCGGGGGTCTGGTTTGGGCGGGGAGCGGTTTTTT
>TRBV20-1|NA|NA|TRBJ2-1
CSAKGRLSGEIEQFF
TGCAGTGCTAAGGGGAGGCTATCGGGAGAGATTGAACAGTTCTTC
>TRBV11-2|many|NA|TRBJ1-4
CASSRQAGNYNEKLFF
TGTGCCAGCAGCCGCCAGGCGGGGAACTATAATGAAAAACTGTTTTTT
>TRBV11-2|many|TRBD1|TRBJ2-5
CASSLGQEETQYF
TGTGCCAGCAGCTTGGGACAGGAAGAGACCCAGTACTTC
>TRBV4-1|NA|NA|TRBJ2-1
CASSQGIGALNEQFF
TGCGCCAGCAGCCAAGGGATAGGGGCCCTTAATGAGCAGTTCTTC
>TRBV15|NA|NA|TRBJ2-2
CATSSRGTGELFF
TGTGCCACCAGCTCCCGGGGCACCGGGGAGCTGTTTTTT
>TRBV4-2|few|NA|TRBJ1-6
CASSQEQGRNSPLHF
TGTGCCAGCAGCCAAGAGCAGGGGCGGAACTCACCCCTCCACTTT
>TRBV30|few|TRBD1|TRBJ2-1
CAWKPGQGNWEQFF
TGTGCCTGGAAGCCGGGACAGGGGAATTGGGAGCAGTTCTTC
>TRBV6-1|once|NA|TRBJ2-2
CASLEGTSTGELLF
TGTGCCAGCCTCGAAGGGACTTCCACCGGGGAGCTACTTTTT
>TRBV6-1|NA|NA|TRBJ2-4
CASRPSRGYGKNIQYF
TGTGCCAGCAGGCCGTCAAGGGGGTACGGCAAAAACATTCAGTACTTC
>TRBV6-5|many|NA|TRBJ1-6
CASSYPIYNSPLHF
TGTGCCAGCAGTTACCCCATCTACAATTCACCCCTCCACTTT
>TRBV11-3|once|NA|TRBJ1-3
CASSGGHLYGNIIYF
TGTGCCAGCAGCGGGGGGCACCTCTATGGAAACATCATATATTTT
>TRBV20-1|NA|TRBD1|TRBJ1-1
CSARDLRTGGYTEAFF
TGCAGTGCTAGAGATCTAAGGACAGGTGGTTACACTGAAGCTTTCTTT
>TRBV5-1|NA|TRBD2|TRBJ2-3
CASSSDSSGRGTDTQYF
TGCGCCAGCAGCTCGGATTCTAGCGGGAGAGGCACAGATACGCAATATTTT
>TRBV6-5|many|NA|TRBJ1-4
CASGRMNEKLFF
TGTGCCAGCGGCCGGATGAATGAAAAACTGTTTTTT
>TRBV5-1|few|TRBD1|TRBJ2-5
CASSSRTGEETQYF
TGCGCCAGCAGCTCTAGGACAGGGGAGGAGACCCAGTACTTC
>TRBV29-1|NA|NA|TRBJ2-5
CSLWVSGETQYF
TGCAGCCTTTGGGTTTCGGGAGAGACCCAGTACTTC
>TRBV7-9|once|NA|TRBJ2-3
CAISLRGGPGDTQYF
TGTGCCATCAGCTTAAGAGGGGGGCCAGGAGATACTCAGTATTTT
>TRBV20-1|NA|NA|TRBJ2-5
CSATRPQETQYF
TGCAGCGCCACCCGGCCCCAAGAGACCCAGTACTTC
>TRBV7-9|NA|NA|TRBJ1-1
CASEWSTEAFF
TGTGCCAGCGAGTGGTCCACTGAAGCTTTCTTT
>TRBV20-1|NA|NA|TRBJ2-7
CSARVPNSVQYF
TGCAGTGCTAGAGTCCCAAACTCGGTGCAGTACTTC
>TRBV12-3/TRBV12-4|NA|TRBD1|TRBJ1-1
CASSLYTGGNMVAEAIF
TGTGCCAGCAGTTTATACACAGGGGGAAATATGGTCGCTGAAGCTATCTTT
>TRBV4-1|NA|TRBD1|TRBJ2-7
CVSSRTGNYEQYF
TGCGTCAGCAGTCGGACAGGGAACTACGAGCAGTACTTC
>TRBV6-5|many|NA|TRBJ2-7
CASSHRRQGRAGGRDDEQYF
TGTGCCAGCAGCCACCGCCGACAGGGTCGGGCGGGAGGACGAGACGACGAGCAGTACTTC
>TRBV20-1|NA|TRBD1|TRBJ2-1
CSSRGQGVEEQFF
TGCAGTTCTAGGGGACAGGGGGTAGAAGAGCAGTTCTTC
>TRBV6-5|NA|NA|TRBJ2-1
CASSQARLRGDEQFF
TGCGCCAGCTCGCAGGCGAGACTCCGTGGGGATGAGCAGTTCTTC
>TRBV21-1|NA|NA|TRBJ2-4
CASKNYRGGNIQYF
TGTGCCAGCAAGAACTACAGGGGAGGAAACATTCAGTACTTC
>TRBV20-1|NA|TRBD2|TRBJ2-1
CSVKGLAGRDEQFF
TGCAGTGTTAAAGGACTAGCGGGACGGGATGAGCAGTTCTTC
>TRBV13|NA|TRBD2|TRBJ2-1
CASSPTSGSSEQFF
TGTGCCAGCAGCCCGACTAGCGGGAGCAGTGAGCAGTTCTTC